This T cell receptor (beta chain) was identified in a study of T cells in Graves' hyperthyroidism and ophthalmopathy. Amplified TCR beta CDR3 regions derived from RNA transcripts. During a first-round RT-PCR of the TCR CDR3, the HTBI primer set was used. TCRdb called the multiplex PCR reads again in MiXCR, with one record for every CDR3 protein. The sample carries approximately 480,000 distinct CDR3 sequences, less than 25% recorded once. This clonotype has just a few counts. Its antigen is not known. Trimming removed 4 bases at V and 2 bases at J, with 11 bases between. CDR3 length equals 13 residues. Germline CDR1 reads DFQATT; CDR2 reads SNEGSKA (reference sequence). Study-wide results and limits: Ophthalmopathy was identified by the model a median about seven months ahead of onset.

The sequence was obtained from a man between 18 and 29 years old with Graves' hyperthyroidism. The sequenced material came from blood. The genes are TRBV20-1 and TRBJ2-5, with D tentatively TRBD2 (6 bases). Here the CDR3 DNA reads TGCAGTGCTAAATTCGGGGGACAAGAGACCCAGTACTTC. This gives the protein CSAKFGGQETQYF.